This T cell receptor (beta chain) was retrieved from a study of blood T cell repertoires in COVID-19. Study-wide background: COVID-19 samples from acute and convalescent phases originated in the United States, Italy and Spain. The analysed material was cDNA or gDNA that came from T cells, B-cell-depleted T cells, or PBMCs.

This CDR3 is built from 16 residues. V lost 4 bases, J lost 5 bases, and 18 bases lay in between. CDR1 is MNHNS and CDR2 is SASEGT in the germline V gene. Data came from immunoSEQ multiplex PCR; TCRdb stores just in-frame clones and leaves some out. The sample consists of some 250,000 clones, approximately 90% of them appearing once. The TCR sequence derives from a man aged 30 to 45 who had recovered from COVID-19. The chain combines TRBV6-1 with TRBJ1-5; tentatively, D is TRBD1 (6 bases). The sample comprised peripheral blood. In DNA form, the CDR3 reads TGTGCCAGCAGTGTGGGGGCCCCTACAGGGTATCAGCCCCAGCATTTT. This translates into CASSVGAPTGYQPQHF.